This T cell receptor beta chain was recovered during a study of T-cell reconstitution after alpha-beta-depleted transplantation in children. V lost 6 bases and J lost 6; bases outside the gene matches: 10. This CDR3 spans 14 amino acids. CDR1 DFQATT and CDR2 SNEGSKA come from the germline V gene (reference sequence). This clonotype was detected only a few times. The antigen is unknown. The library targeted TCRbeta and was prepared with unique molecular identifiers. Each CDR3 protein is one row after TCRdb ran MiXCR on the PCR reads. The table includes hundreds of thousands of distinct CDR3 sequences, around 13% detected once. Findings and limits, study-wide: Several hundred expanded graft clones reportedly were the source of alpha-beta T cells about two months after transplant. It was surviving recipient T cells and thymic progenitors that gave some patients high TCRbeta diversity at day 60. Counts and diversity of T cells one year after transplant came mostly from newly produced T cells.

V is TRBV20-1 and J is TRBJ2-2; TRBD1 aligns across 7 bases. This receptor was identified in a male patient younger than 18 who had a stem cell transplant for acute myeloid leukemia, so the T cells may come from the graft donor. Sequences were derived from PBMCs, mostly from graft donor cells, sampled 360 days after TCRalphabeta/CD19-depleted stem cell transplant. The CDR3 region is CSAQGVVGSGELFF. CDR3 nucleotides: TGCAGTGCCCAGGGGGTAGTGGGCTCCGGGGAGCTGTTTTTT.